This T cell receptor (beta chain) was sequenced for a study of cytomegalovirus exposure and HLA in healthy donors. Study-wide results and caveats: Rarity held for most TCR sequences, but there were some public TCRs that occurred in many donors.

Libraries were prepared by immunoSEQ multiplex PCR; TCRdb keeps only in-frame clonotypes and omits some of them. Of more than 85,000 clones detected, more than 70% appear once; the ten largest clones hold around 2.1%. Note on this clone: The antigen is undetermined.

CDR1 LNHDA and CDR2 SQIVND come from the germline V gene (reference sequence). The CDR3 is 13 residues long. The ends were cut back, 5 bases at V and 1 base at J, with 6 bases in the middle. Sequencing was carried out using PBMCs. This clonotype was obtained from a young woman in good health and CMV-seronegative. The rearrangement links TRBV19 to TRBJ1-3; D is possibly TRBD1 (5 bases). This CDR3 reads CASSQGSGNTIYF. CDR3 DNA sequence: TGTGCCAGTAGTCAGGGTTCTGGAAACACCATATATTTT. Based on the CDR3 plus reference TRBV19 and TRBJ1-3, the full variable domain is DGGITQSPKYLFRKEGQNVTLSCEQNLNHDAMYWYRQDPGQGLRLIYYSQIVNDFQKGDIAEGYSVSREKKESFPLTVTSAQKNPTAFYLCASSQGSGNTIYFGEGSWLTVV.